This TCR beta chain was sequenced during a study of control samples from healthy donors and cancer patients. The protocol was immunoSEQ multiplex PCR, while the TCRdb copy is restricted to in-frame clones and leaves out a portion. The sample includes tens of thousands of clones, approximately 86% seen only once; the top ten take about 15%. In this sample, this clone turned up a few times. This CDR3 has 14 amino acids. Germline CDR1 DFQATT, CDR2 SNEGSKA (reference sequence). Trimming shortened V by 3 bases and J by 3 bases, and 12 bases separated the two germline ends. Sequencing was done on a sample of blood. The chain couples TRBV20-1 to TRBJ1-5, with D perhaps TRBD1 (5 bases). The origin of this receptor is a man in his fifties or sixties in good health. The chain's CDR3 is CSASPQGTNQPQHF. For the CDR3, the DNA is TGCAGTGCTAGTCCTCAGGGAACCAATCAGCCCCAGCATTTT.